Below are 16 T cell receptor beta chains sequenced from a single sample in a study of T cell responses to AZD1222 COVID-19 vaccine. The method was immunoSEQ multiplex PCR; TCRdb's version includes in-frame clones alone and lacks a portion of them. Here the sample spans about 180,000 clones, roughly 94% being singletons. Sequenced here: peripheral blood, sampled 28 days after the second AZD1222 dose. The receptors here all came from an adult who received the AZD1222 COVID-19 vaccine.

The chain employs TRBV2 and TRBJ1-1; D is undetermined. This CDR3 comprises 15 residues. In germline, CDR1 is SNHLY, CDR2 FYNNEI. V was trimmed by 6 bases and J by 2 bases, leaving 16 bases between them. The CDR3 DNA reads as TGTGCCAGCAGGGGGATATTGACGATAAACACTGAAGCTTTCTTT. Residues: CASRGILTINTEAFF. Combining the CDR3 with reference TRBV2 and TRBJ1-1 gives the whole variable domain EPEVTQTPSHQVTQMGQEVILRCVPISNHLYFYWYRQILGQKVEFLVSFYNNEISEKSEIFDDQFSVERPDGSNFTLKIRSTKLEDSAMYFCASRGILTINTEAFFGQGTRLTVV.

This chain connects TRBV27 to TRBJ2-7; 7 bases match TRBD1. Germline lookup yields CDR1 MNHEY and CDR2 SMNVEV (reference sequence). The V gene end was trimmed by 3 bases and the J gene end by 0 bases; junction bases not matched to a gene: 11. This CDR3 region has 17 residues. This CDR3 reads CASSLLPGQFSSYEQYF. CDR3 DNA: TGTGCCAGCAGTTTGCTCCCGGGACAGTTTTCCTCCTACGAGCAGTACTTC.

The genes are TRBV5-4 and TRBJ1-1; tentatively, D is TRBD1 (5 bases). CDR1 is SGHNT, CDR2 YYREEE, per germline (reference sequence). The CDR3 totals 12 residues. With 7 bases removed from V and 2 bases from J, the gap between germline ends came to 9 bases. This chain's CDR3 is CASLGVNTEAFF. Written as DNA, the CDR3 is TGTGCCAGCCTGGGGGTAAACACTGAAGCTTTCTTT.

CDR3 region: CASSRYREVYTF. DNA of the CDR3: TGTGCCAGCAGCCGTTACAGGGAAGTCTACACCTTC. The chain joins TRBV28 to TRBJ1-2; weak D call: TRBD1 (6 bases). This CDR3 spans 12 amino acids. Germline loops: CDR1 MDHEN, CDR2 SYDVKM. V dropped 6 bases and J dropped 10 bases, with 15 bases sitting between them.

The chain has TRBV23-1 and TRBJ2-7, with D possibly matching TRBD1 (6 bases). TRBV23-1 is an open reading frame, and its role is uncertain. V was pared by 0 bases and J by 9 bases, with 18 bases between. This CDR3 comprises 15 residues. The CDR3 nucleotides are TGCGCCAGCAGTCAATCGGGGCAGGGGAATTTTAGGCAGTACTTC. As protein: CASSQSGQGNFRQYF.

Turning to this clone: The identical CDR3 is also encoded by other nucleotide sequences in the sample. J is TRBJ1-1 and V is TRBV27; no reliable D call. This CDR3 is built from 14 residues. Germline V gene lookup returns CDR1 MNHEY and CDR2 SMNVEV (reference sequence). The ends were cut back, 1 base at V and 1 base at J, with 7 bases in the middle. For the CDR3, the DNA is TGTGCCAGCAGTTTATTGGGATCGAACACTGAAGCTTTCTTT. Translation: CASSLLGSNTEAFF.

V gene TRBV28 combines with J gene TRBJ2-7; 7 nucleotides align to TRBD1. Trimming at V came to 6 bases and at J to 0 bases, leaving 11 bases not matched to a gene. The CDR3 length is 16 residues. CDR1 is MDHEN and CDR2 is SYDVKM in the germline V gene. CDR3 sequence reads: CASSPTTGARSYEQYF. CDR3 nucleotides: TGTGCCAGCAGCCCTACCACAGGGGCCCGCTCCTACGAGCAGTACTTC.

This clone was recorded once. The CDR3 nucleotides are TGCGCCAGCAGCCAGGACAGTTATAGCTACGAGCAGTACTTC. Translating it yields CASSQDSYSYEQYF. The V call is TRBV5-1, the J call TRBJ2-7; possible D gene TRBD1, 6 bases. Trimming stripped 4 bases from V and 3 bases from J, with 14 bases between. CDR3 size: 14 residues. CDR1 SGHRS and CDR2 YFSETQ come from the germline V gene.

CDR3 nucleotide sequence: TGTGCCAGCAGTTACGTCGGTCCAGACGGTTACGAGCAGTACTTC. Its translation: CASSYVGPDGYEQYF. The V call is TRBV6-5, the J call TRBJ2-7; D unresolved. The CDR3 is 15 residues long. Trimming cost V 2 bases and J 4 bases, with 15 bases left between them. Germline V gene sequence: CDR1 MNHEY, CDR2 SVGAGI.

J is TRBJ2-7 and V is TRBV7-3; D ambiguous. The CDR3 has 13 residues. V was trimmed by 2 bases and J by 5 bases, leaving 10 bases between them. Germline V gene data show CDR1 as SGHTA and CDR2 as FQGTGA. The CDR3 spells CASSLEAEDEQYF. The CDR3 nucleotides read TGTGCCAGCAGCTTAGAGGCAGAAGACGAGCAGTACTTC.

The CDR3 loop reads CATSDLKREVHEQFF. CDR3 bases: TGTGCCACCAGTGATTTGAAGCGGGAGGTCCATGAGCAGTTCTTC. This chain links TRBV24-1 with TRBJ2-1; TRBD2 aligns across 9 bases. Per the germline V gene, CDR1 is KGHDR and CDR2 is SFDVKD. V lost 0 bases to trimming and J lost 8 bases; unmatched junction nucleotides: 4. The CDR3 is made up of 15 amino acids.

The rearrangement uses TRBV13 and TRBJ2-3, with 7 bases matching TRBD1. The germline CDR1 and CDR2 sequences are PRHDT and FYEKMQ (reference sequence). V trimming: 8 bases; J trimming: 3 bases; junction bases outside the gene matches: 11. CDR3 size: 15 residues. The CDR3 here is CASGTTGDGTDTQYF. The CDR3 DNA sequence: TGTGCCAGCGGCACTACAGGGGATGGTACAGATACGCAGTATTTT.

The chain couples TRBV9 to TRBJ1-6, with D possibly matching TRBD1 (6 bases). Germline CDR1 and CDR2: SGDLS and YYNGEE. This CDR3 is 16 amino acids long. Between the trimmed V and J ends, which lost 2 bases and 3 bases, there was a span of 12 bases. The CDR3 sequence: CASSVEGDHYNSPLHF. DNA for the CDR3: TGTGCCAGCAGCGTCGAGGGGGACCACTATAATTCACCCCTCCACTTT. Full variable domain (rest looked up from reference TRBV9 and TRBJ1-6): DSGVTQTPKHLITATGQRVTLRCSPRSGDLSVYWYQQSLDQGLQFLIQYYNGEERAKGNILERFSAQQFPDLHSELNLSSLELGDSALYFCASSVEGDHYNSPLHFGNGTRLTVT.

The V gene is TRBV5-1, the J gene TRBJ2-5; D possibly matches TRBD1 or TRBD2 (5 bases each). Germline V gene lookup returns CDR1 SGHRS and CDR2 YFSETQ. Trimming cost V 0 bases and J 1 base, with 10 bases left between them. This CDR3 has 15 residues. The CDR3 DNA follows: TGCGCCAGCAGCTTGGATGGGGGTCTCCAAGAGACCCAGTACTTC. Its protein is CASSLDGGLQETQYF.

The J gene is TRBJ2-7, the V gene TRBV7-2, with a tentative D call TRBD1 (5 bases). Germline V gene lookup returns CDR1 SGHTA and CDR2 FQGNSA. This CDR3 has 14 amino acids. The V end was cut by 1 base, the J end by 3 bases, with 10 bases between. In DNA, the CDR3 is TGTGCCAGCAGCTTAGATCCAGGGTACTACGAGCAGTACTTC. It specifies CASSLDPGYYEQYF. The full variable domain, in which reference TRBV7-2 and TRBJ2-7 provide the parts outside the CDR3, is GAGVSQSPSNKVTEKGKDVELRCDPISGHTALYWYRQSLGQGLEFLIYFQGNSAPDKSGLPSDRFSAERTGGSVSTLTIQRTQQEDSAVYLCASSLDPGYYEQYFGPGTRLTVT.

This chain uses TRBV27 with TRBJ2-4, with D possibly called TRBD1 or TRBD2 (5 bases each). Germline V gene sequence: CDR1 MNHEY, CDR2 SMNVEV (reference sequence). V was cut by 6 bases and J by 1 base, with 19 bases left in between. This CDR3 spans 17 amino acids. This chain's CDR3 is CASSPGLGEGAKNIQYF. CDR3 nucleotides: TGTGCCAGCAGCCCCGGTTTGGGGGAAGGGGCCAAAAACATTCAGTACTTC.